This TCR beta chain was sequenced during a study of shared clonotypes between healthy human individuals. Looked up from germline, CDR1 is SGHRS and CDR2 is YFSETQ. V was shortened by 0 bases and J by 5 bases, with 11 bases between the two germline ends. This CDR3 region has 14 residues. Sequenced by immunoSEQ multiplex PCR; TCRdb stores in-frame clones only, minus some. The sample holds around 200,000 clones, 60% to 75% seen once. This receptor was identified in a man under 40 in good health. The chain uses TRBV5-1 and TRBJ1-1, with D perhaps TRBD1 (6 bases). Sequencing was carried out using memory CD4+ T cells sorted from blood. Subset given: CD45RA-negative fraction. The CDR3 protein is CASSLAGGETEAFF. The CDR3 DNA reads as TGCGCCAGCAGCTTGGCCGGGGGCGAGACTGAAGCTTTCTTT.